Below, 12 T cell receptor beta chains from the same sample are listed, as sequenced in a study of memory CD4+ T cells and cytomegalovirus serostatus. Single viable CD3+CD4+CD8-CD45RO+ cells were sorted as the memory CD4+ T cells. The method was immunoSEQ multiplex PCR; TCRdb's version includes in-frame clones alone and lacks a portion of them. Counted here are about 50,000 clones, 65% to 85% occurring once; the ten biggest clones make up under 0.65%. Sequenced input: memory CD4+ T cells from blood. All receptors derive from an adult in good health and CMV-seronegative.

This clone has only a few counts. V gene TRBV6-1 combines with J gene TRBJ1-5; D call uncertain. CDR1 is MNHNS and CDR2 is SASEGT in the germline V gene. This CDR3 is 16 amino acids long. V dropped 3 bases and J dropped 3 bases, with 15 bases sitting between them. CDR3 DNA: TGTGCCAGCAGTGACCTGCCAGCCAGCTACAATCAGCCCCAGCATTTT. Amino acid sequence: CASSDLPASYNQPQHF.

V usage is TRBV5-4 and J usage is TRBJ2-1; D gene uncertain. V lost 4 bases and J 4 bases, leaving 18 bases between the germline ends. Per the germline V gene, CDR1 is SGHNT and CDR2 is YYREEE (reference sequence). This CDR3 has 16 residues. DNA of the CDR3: TGTGCCAGCAGCCCCCGTGGGCAGACTCTATACAATGAGCAGTTCTTC. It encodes CASSPRGQTLYNEQFF. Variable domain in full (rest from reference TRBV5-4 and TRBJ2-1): ETGVTQSPTHLIKTRGQQVTLRCSSQSGHNTVSWYQQALGQGPQFIFQYYREEENGRGNFPPRFSGLQFPNYSSELNVNALELDDSALYLCASSPRGQTLYNEQFFGPGTRLTVL.

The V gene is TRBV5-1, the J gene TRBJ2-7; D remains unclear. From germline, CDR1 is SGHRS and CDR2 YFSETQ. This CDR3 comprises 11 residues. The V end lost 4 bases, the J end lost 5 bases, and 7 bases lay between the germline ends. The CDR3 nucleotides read TGCGCCAGCAGCACCACGGACGAGCAGTACTTC. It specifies CASSTTDEQYF.

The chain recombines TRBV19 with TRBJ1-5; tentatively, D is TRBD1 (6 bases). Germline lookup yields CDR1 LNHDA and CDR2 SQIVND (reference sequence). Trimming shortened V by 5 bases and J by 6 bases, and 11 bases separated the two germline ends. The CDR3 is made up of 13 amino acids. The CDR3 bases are TGTGCCAGTAGTGGTACAGGGAGTCAGCCCCAGCATTTT. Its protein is CASSGTGSQPQHF.

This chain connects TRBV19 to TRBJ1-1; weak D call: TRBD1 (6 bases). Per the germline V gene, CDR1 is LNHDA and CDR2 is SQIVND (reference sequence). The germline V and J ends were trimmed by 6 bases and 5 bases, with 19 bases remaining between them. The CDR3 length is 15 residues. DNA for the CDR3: TGTGCCAGTAGGTCCTGGGGGGAAGGGGGAACTGAAGCTTTCTTT. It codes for CASRSWGEGGTEAFF. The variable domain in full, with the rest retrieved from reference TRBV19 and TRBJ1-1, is DGGITQSPKYLFRKEGQNVTLSCEQNLNHDAMYWYRQDPGQGLRLIYYSQIVNDFQKGDIAEGYSVSREKKESFPLTVTSAQKNPTAFYLCASRSWGEGGTEAFFGQGTRLTVV.

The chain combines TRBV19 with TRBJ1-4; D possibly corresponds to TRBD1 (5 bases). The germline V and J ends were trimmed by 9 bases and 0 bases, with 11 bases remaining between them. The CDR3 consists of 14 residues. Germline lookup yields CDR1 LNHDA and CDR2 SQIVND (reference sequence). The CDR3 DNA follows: TGTGCCAGCTCCAGGGAATCAACTAATGAAAAACTGTTTTTT. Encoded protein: CASSRESTNEKLFF.

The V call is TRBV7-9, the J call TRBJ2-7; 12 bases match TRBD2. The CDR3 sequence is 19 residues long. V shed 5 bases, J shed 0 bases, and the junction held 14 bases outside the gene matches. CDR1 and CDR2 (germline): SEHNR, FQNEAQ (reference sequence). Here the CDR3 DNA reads TGTGCCAGCAGCAGCATGGGGGCCGGACTAGCGGGAAACTCCTACGAGCAGTACTTC. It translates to CASSSMGAGLAGNSYEQYF. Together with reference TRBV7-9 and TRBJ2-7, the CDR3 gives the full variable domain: DTGVSQNPRHKITKRGQNVTFRCDPISEHNRLYWYRQTLGQGPEFLTYFQNEAQLEKSRLLSDRFSAERPKGSFSTLEIQRTEQGDSAMYLCASSSMGAGLAGNSYEQYFGPGTRLTVT.

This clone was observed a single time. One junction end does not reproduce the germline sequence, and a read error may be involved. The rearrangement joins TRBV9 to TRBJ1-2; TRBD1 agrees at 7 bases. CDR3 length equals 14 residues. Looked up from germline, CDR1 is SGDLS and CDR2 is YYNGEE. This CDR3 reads CASSENPFGQEPNF. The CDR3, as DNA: TGTGCCAGCAGCGAGAACCCATTTGGACAGGAGCCGAACTTC.

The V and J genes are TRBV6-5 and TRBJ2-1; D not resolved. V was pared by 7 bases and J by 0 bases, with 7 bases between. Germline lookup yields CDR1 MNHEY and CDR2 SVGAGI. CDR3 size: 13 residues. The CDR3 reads CASKTDSYNEQFF. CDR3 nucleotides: TGTGCCAGCAAGACCGACTCCTACAATGAGCAGTTCTTC.

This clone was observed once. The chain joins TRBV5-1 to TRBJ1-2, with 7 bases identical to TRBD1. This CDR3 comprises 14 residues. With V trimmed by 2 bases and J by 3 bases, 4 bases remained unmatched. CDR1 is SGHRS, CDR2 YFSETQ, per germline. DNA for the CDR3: TGCGCCAGCAGCTTTGGACAGGCCCACTATGGCTACACCTTC. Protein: CASSFGQAHYGYTF.

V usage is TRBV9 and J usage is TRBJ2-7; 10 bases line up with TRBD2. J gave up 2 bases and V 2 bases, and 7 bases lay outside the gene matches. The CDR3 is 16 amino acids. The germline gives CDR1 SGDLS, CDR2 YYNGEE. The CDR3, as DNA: TGTGCCAGCAGCGTGGGGACTAGCGTCAAAACCTACGAGCAGTACTTC. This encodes CASSVGTSVKTYEQYF.

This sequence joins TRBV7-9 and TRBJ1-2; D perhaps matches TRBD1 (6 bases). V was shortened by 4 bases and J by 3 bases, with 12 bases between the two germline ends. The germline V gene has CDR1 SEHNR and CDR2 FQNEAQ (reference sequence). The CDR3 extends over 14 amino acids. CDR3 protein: CASSSQGSYYGYTF. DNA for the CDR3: TGTGCCAGCAGCTCACAGGGTTCGTACTATGGCTACACCTTC.